What follows describes a single TCR beta chain. A read error may be the cause here, since a much bigger clone is one base away. The data were taken from a study of T cells in Graves' hyperthyroidism and ophthalmopathy. V dropped 0 bases and J dropped 2 bases, with 11 bases sitting between them. The CDR3 extends over 15 amino acids. CDR1 SGHTA and CDR2 FQGTGA come from the germline V gene. Stable Graves' hyperthyroidism meant no ophthalmopathy progression within 18 months. Amplification of TCR beta CDR3 regions used RNA as the template. HTBI primers were employed in a first-round RT-PCR of the TCR CDR3. From the multiplex PCR reads, TCRdb called clonotypes with MiXCR, one entry per CDR3 protein. In the table there are fewer than 600,000 distinct CDR3 sequences, 14% of which are singletons.

The rearrangement uses TRBV7-3 and TRBJ2-7; D is possibly TRBD1 (6 bases). The sample consisted of blood. The origin of this receptor is a middle-aged woman with Graves' hyperthyroidism. This CDR3 is CASSLTLRTAYEQYF. CDR3 nucleotides: TGTGCCAGCAGCTTAACTTTAAGGACAGCCTACGAGCAGTACTTC.